This TCR beta chain came from a study of blood T cells in healthy people across ages. On this clonotype: Antigen unknown.

CDR1 SGHRS and CDR2 YFSETQ come from the germline V gene. The germline V and J ends were trimmed by 1 base and 5 bases, with 12 bases remaining between them. CDR3 length equals 15 residues. General observations from the study: Naive T cell percentage strongly correlated with TCR beta diversity.

Each donor gave ten milliliters of peripheral blood. The second PCR ran about 6 to 11 cycles with a sample-barcoded 5' primer and J-beta primers. The yield of each sample was at least 2.5 million CDR3-containing paired-end reads. Each CDR3 protein gets one entry after TCRdb re-called the 5' RACE reads with MiXCR. Of about 940,000 distinct CDR3 sequences listed, roughly 48% were seen once; the top ten hold around 15%. The chain joins TRBV5-1 to TRBJ1-4; D is unresolved. The sequence was collected from a man aged 25-45 years in good health. Source material: blood. The CDR3 nucleotides read TGCGCCAGCAGCTTGTTACCCAACCAGAATGAAAAACTGTTTTTT. Amino acids: CASSLLPNQNEKLFF.